The clone carrying this T cell receptor beta chain was observed a few times. This sample was taken from a study of blood T cells in healthy people across ages. For the second PCR, which ran for about 7 to 12 cycles, a sample-barcoded 5' primer and a J-beta primer mix were used. TCRdb analysed the 5' RACE reads with MiXCR anew, one entry per CDR3 protein. This table holds a few hundred thousand distinct CDR3 sequences, 27% found once. CDR3 length: 13 amino acids. Trimming left V 0 bases short and J 8 bases short, with 11 bases between. The germline gives CDR1 SGHRS, CDR2 YFSETQ. The sequence was collected from a woman between 65 and 79 years old in good health. V and J are TRBV5-1 and TRBJ1-1, with no clear D. The source material was blood. The CDR3 loop reads CASSLVGRPEAFF. Written as DNA, the CDR3 is TGCGCCAGCAGCTTGGTAGGTAGGCCGGAAGCTTTCTTT.